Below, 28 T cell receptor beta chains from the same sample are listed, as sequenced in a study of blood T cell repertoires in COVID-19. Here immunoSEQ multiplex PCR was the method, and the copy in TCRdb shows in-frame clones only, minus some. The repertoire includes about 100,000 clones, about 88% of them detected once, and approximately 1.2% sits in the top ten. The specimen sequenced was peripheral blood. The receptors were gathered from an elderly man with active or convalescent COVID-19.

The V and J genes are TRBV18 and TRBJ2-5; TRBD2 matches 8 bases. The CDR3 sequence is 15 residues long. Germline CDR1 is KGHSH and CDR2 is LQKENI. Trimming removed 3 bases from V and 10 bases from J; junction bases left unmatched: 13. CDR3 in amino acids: CASSPLLRSGGDQYF. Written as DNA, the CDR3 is TGTGCCAGCTCACCTCTATTACGGAGCGGGGGAGACCAGTACTTC.

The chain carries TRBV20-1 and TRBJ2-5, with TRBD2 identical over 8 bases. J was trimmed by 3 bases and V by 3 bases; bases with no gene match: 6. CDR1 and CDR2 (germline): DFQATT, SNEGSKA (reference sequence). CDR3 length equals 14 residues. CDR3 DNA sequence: TGCAGTGCTAGTCAGCGGGGGTGGGAAGAGACCCAGTACTTC. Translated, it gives CSASQRGWEETQYF.

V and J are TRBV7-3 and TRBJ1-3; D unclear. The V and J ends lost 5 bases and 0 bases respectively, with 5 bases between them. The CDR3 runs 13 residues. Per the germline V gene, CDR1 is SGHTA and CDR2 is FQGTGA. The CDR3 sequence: CASSPSSGNTIYF. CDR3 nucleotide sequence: TGTGCCAGCAGCCCCTCCTCTGGAAACACCATATATTTT.

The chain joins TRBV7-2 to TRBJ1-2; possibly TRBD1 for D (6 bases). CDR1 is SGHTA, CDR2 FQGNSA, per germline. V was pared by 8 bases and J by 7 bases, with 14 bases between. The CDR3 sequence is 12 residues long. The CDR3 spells CASQKGVGGYTF. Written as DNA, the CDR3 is TGTGCCAGCCAGAAGGGGGTTGGTGGCTACACCTTC.

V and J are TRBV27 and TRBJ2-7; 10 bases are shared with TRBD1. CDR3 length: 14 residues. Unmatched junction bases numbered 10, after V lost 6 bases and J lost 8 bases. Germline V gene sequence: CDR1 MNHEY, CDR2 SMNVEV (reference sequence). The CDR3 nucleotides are TGTGCCAGCAGGAGGGGACAGGGGCAAAATCAGCAGTACTTC. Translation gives CASRRGQGQNQQYF.

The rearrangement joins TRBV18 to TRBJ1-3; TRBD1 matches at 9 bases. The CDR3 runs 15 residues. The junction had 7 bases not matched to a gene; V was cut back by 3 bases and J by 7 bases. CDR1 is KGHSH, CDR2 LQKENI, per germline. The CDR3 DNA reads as TGTGCCAGCTCACCCCCACAGGGGGCGTCGAACACCATATATTTT. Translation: CASSPPQGASNTIYF.

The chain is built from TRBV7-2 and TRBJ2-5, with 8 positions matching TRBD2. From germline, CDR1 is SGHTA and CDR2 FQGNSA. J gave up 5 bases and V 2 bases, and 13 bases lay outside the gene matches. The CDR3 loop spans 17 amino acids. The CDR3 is CASSLLSGRLLGETQYF. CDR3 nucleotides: TGTGCCAGCAGCTTATTAAGCGGGAGACTTCTAGGGGAGACCCAGTACTTC.

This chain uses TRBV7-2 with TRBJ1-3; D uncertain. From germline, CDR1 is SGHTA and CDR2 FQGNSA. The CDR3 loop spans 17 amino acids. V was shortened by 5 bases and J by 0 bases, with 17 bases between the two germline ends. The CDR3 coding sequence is TGTGCCAGCAGCAGGCAACCAACAGTCCCCTCTGGAAACACCATATATTTT. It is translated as CASSRQPTVPSGNTIYF.

CDR3 in DNA: TGTGCCAGCACCTCACAGGGGGCTGGGGCCAACGTCCTGACTTTC. Encoded protein: CASTSQGAGANVLTF. This chain uses TRBV6-5 with TRBJ2-6; 8 nucleotides line up with TRBD1. Trimming removed 7 bases from V and 2 bases from J; junction bases left unmatched: 4. This CDR3 is 15 amino acids long. Germline V gene lookup returns CDR1 MNHEY and CDR2 SVGAGI.

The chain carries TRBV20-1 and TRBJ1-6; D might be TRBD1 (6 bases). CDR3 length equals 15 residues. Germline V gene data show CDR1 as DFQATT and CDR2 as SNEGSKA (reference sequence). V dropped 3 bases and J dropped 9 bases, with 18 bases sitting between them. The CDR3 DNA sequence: TGCAGTGCTAGTCCCCCGTTACAGGGTGGTTCACCCCTCCACTTT. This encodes CSASPPLQGGSPLHF.

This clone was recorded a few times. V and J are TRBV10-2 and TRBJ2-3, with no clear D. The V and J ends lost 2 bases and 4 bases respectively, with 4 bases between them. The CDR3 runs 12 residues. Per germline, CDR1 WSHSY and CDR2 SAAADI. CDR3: CASSEVADTQYF. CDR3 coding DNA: TGCGCCAGCAGTGAGGTCGCAGATACGCAGTATTTT.

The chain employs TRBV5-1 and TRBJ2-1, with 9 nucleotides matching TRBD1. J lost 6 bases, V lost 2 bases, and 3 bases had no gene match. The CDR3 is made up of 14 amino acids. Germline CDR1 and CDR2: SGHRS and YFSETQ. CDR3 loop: CASSLGTGLNEQFF. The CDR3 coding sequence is TGCGCCAGCAGCTTAGGGACAGGGCTCAATGAGCAGTTCTTC. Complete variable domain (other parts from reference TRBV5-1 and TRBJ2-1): KAGVTQTPRYLIKTRGQQVTLSCSPISGHRSVSWYQQTPGQGLQFLFEYFSETQRNKGNFPGRFSGRQFSNSRSEMNVSTLELGDSALYLCASSLGTGLNEQFFGPGTRLTVL.

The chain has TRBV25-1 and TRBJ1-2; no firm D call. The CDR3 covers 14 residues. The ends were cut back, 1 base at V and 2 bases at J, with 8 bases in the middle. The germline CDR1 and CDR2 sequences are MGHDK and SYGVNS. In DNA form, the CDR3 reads TGTGCCAGCAGTGAATTGTCGGGGAACTATGGCTACACCTTC. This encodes CASSELSGNYGYTF.

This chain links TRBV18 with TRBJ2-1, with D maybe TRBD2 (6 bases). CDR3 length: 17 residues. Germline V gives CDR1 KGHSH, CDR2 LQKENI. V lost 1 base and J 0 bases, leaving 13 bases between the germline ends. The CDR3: CASSPRRGESSYNEQFF. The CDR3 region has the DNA TGTGCCAGCTCACCACGGCGGGGTGAATCCTCCTACAATGAGCAGTTCTTC.

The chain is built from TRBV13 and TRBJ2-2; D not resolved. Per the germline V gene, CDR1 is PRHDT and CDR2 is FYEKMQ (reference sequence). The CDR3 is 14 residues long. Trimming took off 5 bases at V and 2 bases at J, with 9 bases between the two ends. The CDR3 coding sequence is TGTGCCAGCAGCAAACGGGTCAACACCGGGGAGCTGTTTTTT. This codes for CASSKRVNTGELFF.

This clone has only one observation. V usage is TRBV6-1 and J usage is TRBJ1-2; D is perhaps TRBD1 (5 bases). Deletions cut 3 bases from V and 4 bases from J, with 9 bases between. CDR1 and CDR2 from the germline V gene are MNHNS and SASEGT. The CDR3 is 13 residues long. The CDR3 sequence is CASSDRARYGYTF. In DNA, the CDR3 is TGTGCCAGCAGTGACAGGGCCCGCTATGGCTACACCTTC.

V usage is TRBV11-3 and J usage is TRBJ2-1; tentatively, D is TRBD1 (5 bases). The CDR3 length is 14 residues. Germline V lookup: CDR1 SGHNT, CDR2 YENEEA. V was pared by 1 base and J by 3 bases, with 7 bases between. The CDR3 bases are TGTGCCAGCAGCTTAGGGACAAACTACAATGAGCAGTTCTTC. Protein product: CASSLGTNYNEQFF.

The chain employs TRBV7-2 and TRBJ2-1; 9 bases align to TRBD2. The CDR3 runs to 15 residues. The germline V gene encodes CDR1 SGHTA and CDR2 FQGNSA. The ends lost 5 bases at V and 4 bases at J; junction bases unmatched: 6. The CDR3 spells CASSERREGYNEQFF. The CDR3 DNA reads TGTGCCAGCAGCGAGCGGCGGGAGGGTTACAATGAGCAGTTCTTC.

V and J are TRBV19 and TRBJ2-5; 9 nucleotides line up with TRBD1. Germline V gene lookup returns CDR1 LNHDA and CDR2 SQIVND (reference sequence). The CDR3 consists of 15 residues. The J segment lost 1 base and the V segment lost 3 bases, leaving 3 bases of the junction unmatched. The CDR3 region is CASSMLTGGQETQYF. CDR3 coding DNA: TGTGCCAGTAGTATGCTGACAGGGGGCCAAGAGACCCAGTACTTC.

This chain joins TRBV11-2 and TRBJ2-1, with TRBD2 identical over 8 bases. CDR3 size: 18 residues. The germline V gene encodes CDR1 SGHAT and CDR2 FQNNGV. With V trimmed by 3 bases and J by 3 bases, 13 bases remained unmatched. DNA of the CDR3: TGTGCCAGCAGCTTCCCGCGGACGGCGGGAGGCCTCTACAATGAGCAGTTCTTC. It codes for CASSFPRTAGGLYNEQFF.

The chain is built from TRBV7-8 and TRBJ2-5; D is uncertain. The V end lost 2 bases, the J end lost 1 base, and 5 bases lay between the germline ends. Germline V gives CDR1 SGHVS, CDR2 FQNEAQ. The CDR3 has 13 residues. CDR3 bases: TGTGCCAGCAGCTTATCCTTCCAAGAGACCCAGTACTTC. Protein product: CASSLSFQETQYF.

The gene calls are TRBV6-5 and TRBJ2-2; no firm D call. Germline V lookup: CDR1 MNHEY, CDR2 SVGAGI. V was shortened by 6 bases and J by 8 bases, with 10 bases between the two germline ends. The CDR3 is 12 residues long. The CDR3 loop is CASSLSWGELFF. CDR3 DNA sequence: TGTGCCAGCAGCCTAAGTTGGGGGGAGCTGTTTTTT.

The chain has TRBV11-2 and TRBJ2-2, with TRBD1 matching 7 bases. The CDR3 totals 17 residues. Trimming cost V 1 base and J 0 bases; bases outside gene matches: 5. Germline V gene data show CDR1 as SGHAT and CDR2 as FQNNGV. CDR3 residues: CASSLVPQGTNTGELFF. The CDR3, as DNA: TGTGCCAGCAGCTTAGTTCCACAGGGGACGAACACCGGGGAGCTGTTTTTT.

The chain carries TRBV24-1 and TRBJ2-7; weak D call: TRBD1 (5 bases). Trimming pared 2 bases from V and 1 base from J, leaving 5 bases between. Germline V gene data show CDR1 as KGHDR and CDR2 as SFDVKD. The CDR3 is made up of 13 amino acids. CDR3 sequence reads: CATSDYRSYEQYF. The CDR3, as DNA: TGTGCCACCAGTGATTACAGGTCCTACGAGCAGTACTTC.

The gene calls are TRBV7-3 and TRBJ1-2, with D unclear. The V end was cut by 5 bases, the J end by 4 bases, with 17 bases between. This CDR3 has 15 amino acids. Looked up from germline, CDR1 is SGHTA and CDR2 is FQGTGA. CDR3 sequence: CASSPEPVSFYGYTF. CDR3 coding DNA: TGTGCCAGCAGCCCTGAGCCGGTTTCATTCTATGGCTACACCTTC.

In DNA, the CDR3 is TGTGCTAGTGGCCCGAGTCCCGGGACAGGGAAGTACGAGCAGTACTTC. This encodes CASGPSPGTGKYEQYF. This chain uses TRBV12-5 with TRBJ2-7, with 9 nucleotides matching TRBD1. Germline lookup yields CDR1 LGHNT and CDR2 FRNRAP. Germline trimming cut 6 bases from V and 4 bases from J; bases unmatched to any gene: 13. The CDR3 runs 16 residues.

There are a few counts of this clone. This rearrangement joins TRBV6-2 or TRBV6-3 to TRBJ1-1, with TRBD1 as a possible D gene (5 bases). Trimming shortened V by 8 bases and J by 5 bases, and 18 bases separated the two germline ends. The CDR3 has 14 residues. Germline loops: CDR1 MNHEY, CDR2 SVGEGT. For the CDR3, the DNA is TGTGCCAGCCGTTGGGGCAACGGCCCGACTGAAGCTTTCTTT. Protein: CASRWGNGPTEAFF.

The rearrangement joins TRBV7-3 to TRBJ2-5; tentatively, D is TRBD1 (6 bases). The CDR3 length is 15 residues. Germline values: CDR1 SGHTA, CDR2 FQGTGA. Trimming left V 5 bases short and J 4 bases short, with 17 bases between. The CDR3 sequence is CASSPSWGRGETQYF. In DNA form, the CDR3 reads TGTGCCAGCAGCCCGAGTTGGGGGCGAGGAGAGACCCAGTACTTC.